One and the same sample provided the 16 T cell receptor beta chains below, sequenced in a study of cytomegalovirus exposure and HLA in healthy donors. Amplification used 60 Vbeta primers and 13 Jbeta primers. The assay was immunoSEQ multiplex PCR, and TCRdb's table has in-frame clones only and misses some. The sample contains 140,000 or so clones, 72% of which appear only once. Sequencing used PBMCs. Every receptor here comes from a man aged 40-50 years in good health and CMV-seronegative.

The rearrangement links TRBV6-1 to TRBJ1-5, with 7 bases fitting TRBD1. From germline, CDR1 is MNHNS and CDR2 SASEGT. This CDR3 is 17 amino acids long. Losses at the gene ends were 0 bases for V and 0 bases for J; bases not matched to a gene: 5. Here the CDR3 DNA reads TGTGCCAGCAGTGAAGCAGACAGGGTCTATAGCAATCAGCCCCAGCATTTT. It specifies CASSEADRVYSNQPQHF.

This clone has a handful of counts. The chain combines TRBV6-1 with TRBJ2-1; 7 nucleotides agree with TRBD2. The CDR3 contains 16 residues. Germline-derived CDR1 and CDR2 are MNHNS and SASEGT. The trim removed 3 bases at V and 2 bases at J, leaving 7 bases unmatched. CDR3 bases: TGTGCCAGCAGTGACTTTGGACTAGTCCCCTACAATGAGCAGTTCTTC. Residues: CASSDFGLVPYNEQFF.

V gene TRBV7-9 combines with J gene TRBJ2-1; unclear D gene. The germline CDR1 and CDR2 sequences are SEHNR and FQNEAQ (reference sequence). The CDR3 consists of 11 residues. V was cut by 3 bases and J by 7 bases, with 4 bases left in between. The CDR3 DNA is TGTGCCAGCAGCTTGCTAAATGAGCAGTTCTTC. It codes for CASSLLNEQFF.

The chain carries TRBV4-1 and TRBJ2-7; maybe TRBD1 (6 bases). The ends were cut back, 1 base at V and 2 bases at J, with 18 bases in the middle. The germline V gene encodes CDR1 MGHRA and CDR2 YSYEKL. The CDR3 is made up of 17 amino acids. CDR3 in amino acids: CASSQVISQGLTYEQYF. The DNA of the CDR3 is TGCGCCAGCAGCCAAGTTATCTCTCAGGGGTTGACCTACGAGCAGTACTTC.

This chain connects TRBV2 to TRBJ2-3; 9 nucleotides align to TRBD2. V shed 10 bases and J 2 bases; nucleotides not matched to a gene: 7. This CDR3 has 14 amino acids. Looked up from germline, CDR1 is SNHLY and CDR2 is FYNNEI. CDR3 DNA: TGTGCCATCGCCCCGGGACTAGCCACAGATACGCAGTATTTT. Its translation is CAIAPGLATDTQYF.

This clone was counted once. The chain couples TRBV6-5 to TRBJ2-3; 12 bases align to TRBD2. This CDR3 is built from 15 residues. Losses at the gene ends were 6 bases for V and 4 bases for J; bases not matched to a gene: 5. Germline assignment: CDR1 MNHEY and CDR2 SVGAGI. Here the CDR3 reads CASRRLAGVSDTQYF. The DNA for the CDR3 is TGTGCCAGCAGGCGACTAGCGGGGGTCTCAGATACGCAGTATTTT.

The J gene is TRBJ1-5, the V gene TRBV7-3; 7 nucleotides match TRBD1. The CDR3 contains 18 residues. Germline values: CDR1 SGHTA, CDR2 FQGTGA. The V gene end was trimmed by 1 base and the J gene end by 5 bases; junction bases not matched to a gene: 14. The CDR3 loop reads CASSLRLGEGALDQPQHF. In DNA form, the CDR3 reads TGTGCCAGCAGCTTAAGGTTGGGTGAGGGGGCTCTCGATCAGCCCCAGCATTTT.

The chain links TRBV19 to TRBJ1-1; a possible D gene is TRBD1 (6 bases). CDR3 length equals 14 residues. Trimming cost V 0 bases and J 7 bases, with 12 bases left between them. Germline V CDR1 and CDR2: LNHDA, SQIVND (reference sequence). CDR3 nucleotide sequence: TGTGCCAGTAGTATAGATCGAACAGGGCGTGAAGCTTTCTTT. Its protein is CASSIDRTGREAFF.

As regards this clone: An end of the junction does not agree with germline; a read error may underlie this. V gene TRBV6-5 combines with J gene TRBJ1-5, with 7 bases lining up with TRBD1. This CDR3 contains 14 residues. Per germline, CDR1 MNHEY and CDR2 SVGAGI. CDR3 sequence: CASRAQGGNQPQNF. CDR3 nucleotide sequence: TGTGCCAGCAGGGCTCAGGGGGGCAATCAGCCCCAGAATTTT.

Notes on this clone: Different DNA sequences within this sample yield the same CDR3. The chain couples TRBV9 to TRBJ1-3; 7 positions agree with TRBD1. The V and J ends lost 0 bases and 4 bases, in that order; junction bases with no gene match: 1. Germline V gene sequence: CDR1 SGDLS, CDR2 YYNGEE. The CDR3 sequence is 14 residues long. The CDR3 DNA sequence: TGTGCCAGCAGCGTAGGAGGGGGCGGAAACACCATATATTTT. Its protein product is CASSVGGGGNTIYF.

This clone was seen only once. This chain uses TRBV9 with TRBJ2-1, with 9 nucleotides matching TRBD1. The CDR3 loop spans 15 amino acids. Germline values: CDR1 SGDLS, CDR2 YYNGEE. Losses at the gene ends were 3 bases for V and 8 bases for J; bases not matched to a gene: 9. Written as DNA, the CDR3 is TGTGCCAGCAGCGCGACTGGACAGGGGTGGGATGAGCAGTTCTTC. Protein: CASSATGQGWDEQFF.

The gene calls are TRBV9 and TRBJ1-4; the D gene is possibly TRBD1 (5 bases). V was shortened by 7 bases and J by 6 bases, with 19 bases between the two germline ends. The CDR3 loop spans 15 amino acids. CDR1 and CDR2 from the germline V gene are SGDLS and YYNGEE. CDR3 amino acids: CASGDETGGDEKLFF. The DNA of the CDR3 is TGTGCCAGCGGCGATGAAACAGGCGGGGATGAAAAACTGTTTTTT.

J is TRBJ2-1 and V is TRBV13; TRBD1 matches 7 bases. This CDR3 has 12 residues. V trimming: 5 bases; J trimming: 9 bases; junction bases outside the gene matches: 4. Looked up from germline, CDR1 is PRHDT and CDR2 is FYEKMQ (reference sequence). In DNA, the CDR3 is TGTGCCAGCAGCATACAGGGGTGTGAGCAGTTCTTC. Protein sequence: CASSIQGCEQFF. Based on the CDR3 plus reference TRBV13 and TRBJ2-1, the full variable domain is AAGVIQSPRHLIKEKRETATLKCYPIPRHDTVYWYQQGPGQDPQFLISFYEKMQSDKGSIPDRFSAQQFSDYHSELNMSSLELGDSALYFCASSIQGCEQFFGPGTRLTVL.

The rearrangement uses TRBV19 and TRBJ2-7; 9 bases are shared with TRBD1. CDR3 length: 12 residues. Germline lookup yields CDR1 LNHDA and CDR2 SQIVND (reference sequence). V lost 8 bases, J lost 3 bases, and 2 bases stayed unmatched. The CDR3 reads CASGQGNYEQYF. DNA for the CDR3: TGTGCCAGTGGACAGGGGAACTACGAGCAGTACTTC.

This clone came up a few times. J is TRBJ1-2 and V is TRBV28, with D possibly TRBD1 on 6 matching bases. The ends were cut back, 5 bases at V and 5 bases at J, with 15 bases in the middle. The CDR3 totals 14 residues. Looked up from germline, CDR1 is MDHEN and CDR2 is SYDVKM. The CDR3, as DNA: TGTGCCAGCAGTGCGGCAGGGGCGGAATATGGCTACACCTTC. Translated: CASSAAGAEYGYTF.

The chain employs TRBV9 and TRBJ1-2, with a tentative D call TRBD1 (5 bases). The CDR3 runs 12 residues. Germline V lookup: CDR1 SGDLS, CDR2 YYNGEE. V gave up 4 bases and J gave up 4 bases, with 8 bases separating them. CDR3 sequence: CASSSGLYGYTF. As DNA, the CDR3 is TGTGCCAGCAGCTCGGGACTCTATGGCTACACCTTC.